This T cell receptor beta chain was documented in a study of response to subunit inactivated influenza vaccine. Study-wide findings and caveats: T cells newly recruited by each seasonal influenza vaccination are few, the authors suggested.

The CDR3 spans 13 residues. The germline gives CDR1 SGHTA, CDR2 FQGNSA. Trimming cost V 5 bases and J 5 bases, with 10 bases left between them. There are a few counts of this clonotype. Its target is not known. TCRdb used MiXCR to reprocess the RT-PCR reads, holding one entry per CDR3 protein. The table has roughly 700,000 distinct CDR3 sequences, around 13% seen once. The V call is TRBV7-2, the J call TRBJ1-5; D is unresolved. The input for sequencing was PBMCs from blood, taken 14 to 15 days before vaccination. This clonotype originated in a man aged 50 to 60 who received an inactivated influenza vaccine. CDR3 sequence reads: CASSPTADQPQHF. CDR3 in DNA: TGTGCCAGCAGCCCCACAGCCGATCAGCCCCAGCATTTT.